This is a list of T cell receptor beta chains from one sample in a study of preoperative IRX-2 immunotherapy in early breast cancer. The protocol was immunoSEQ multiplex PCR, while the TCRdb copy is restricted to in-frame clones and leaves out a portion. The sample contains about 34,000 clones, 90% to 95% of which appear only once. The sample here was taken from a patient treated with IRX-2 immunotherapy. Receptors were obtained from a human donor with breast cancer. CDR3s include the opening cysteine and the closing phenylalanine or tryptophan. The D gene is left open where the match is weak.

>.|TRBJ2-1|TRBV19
TGTGCCAGTAGTCGCACTAGTGAGCCTTACAATGAGCAGTTCTTC
CASSRTSEPYNEQFF
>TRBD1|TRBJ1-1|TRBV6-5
TGTGCCAGCAGGACAGGGGGGGTGAACACTGAAGCTTTCTTT
CASRTGGVNTEAFF
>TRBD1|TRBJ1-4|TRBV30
TGTGCCTGGAGTGTACCGGTTGGACAGGGTGGAGAAAAACTGTTTTTT
CAWSVPVGQGGEKLFF
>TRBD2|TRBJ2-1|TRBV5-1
TGCGCCAGCAGCGCAAGGACTAGCGGGAGGGGGCCCAATGAGCAGTTCTTC
CASSARTSGRGPNEQFF
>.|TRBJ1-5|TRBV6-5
TGTGCCAGCAGTTCGGGCAGGTCTAGCAATCAGCCCCAGCATTTT
CASSSGRSSNQPQHF
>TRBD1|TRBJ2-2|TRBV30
TGTGCCTGGAGGACAGGGACCGGGGAGCTGTTTTTT
CAWRTGTGELFF
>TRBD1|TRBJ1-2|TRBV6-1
TGTGCCAGCAGTGGCGGACAGGGGAACTATGGCTACACCTTC
CASSGGQGNYGYTF
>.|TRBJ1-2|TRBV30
TGTGCCTGGAGTGTACAAGTTAACTATGGCTACACCTTC
CAWSVQVNYGYTF
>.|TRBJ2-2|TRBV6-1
TGTGCCAGCAGAATAAAAGTTCCCGGGGAGCTGTTTTTT
CASRIKVPGELFF
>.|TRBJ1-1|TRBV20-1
TGCAGTGCTAGACGGAACACTGAAGCTTTCTTT
CSARRNTEAFF
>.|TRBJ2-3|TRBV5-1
TGCGCCAGCAGCTTCAAGTCGATCGAAGATACGCAGTATTTT
CASSFKSIEDTQYF
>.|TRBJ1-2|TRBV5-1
TGCGCCAGCAGCTTGAACGTGGGTTATGGCTACACCTTC
CASSLNVGYGYTF
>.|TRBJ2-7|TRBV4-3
TGCGCCAGCAGCCAACGTTTAGGGGGGCCCTACGAGCAGTACTTC
CASSQRLGGPYEQYF
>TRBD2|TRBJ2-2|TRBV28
TGTGCCAGCAGTTTACTAGCGGGAGGGGCCGGGGAGCTGTTTTTT
CASSLLAGGAGELFF
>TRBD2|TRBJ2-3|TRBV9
TGTGCCAGCAGCGTACCCGGGACTAGCGGGCTGGATACGCAGTATTTT
CASSVPGTSGLDTQYF
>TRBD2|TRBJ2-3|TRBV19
TGTGCCAGTAGTAGACTAGCGGGAGAGGAAGATACGCAGTATTTT
CASSRLAGEEDTQYF
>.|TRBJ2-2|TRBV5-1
TGCGCCAGCAGCTTGGGAGATCGGGGTGCCGGGGAGCTGTTTTTT
CASSLGDRGAGELFF
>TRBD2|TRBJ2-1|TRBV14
TGTGCCAGCAGCCAAGAGACTAGCGGGAGAACTGAGCAGTTCTTC
CASSQETSGRTEQFF